These 30 T cell receptor beta chains were all obtained from the same sample, sequenced in a study of cytomegalovirus exposure and HLA in healthy donors. PCR employed 60 Vbeta and 13 Jbeta primers. Data came from immunoSEQ multiplex PCR; TCRdb stores just in-frame clones and leaves some out. Of roughly 100,000 clones listed, approximately 80% were seen once; the top ten hold 8.5% to 10%. Material for sequencing was PBMCs. The receptors derive from a male donor in good health and CMV-seropositive.

This chain connects TRBV19 to TRBJ2-5; 10 bases map to TRBD2. J gave up 3 bases and V 3 bases, and 1 base lay outside the gene matches. This CDR3 contains 14 residues. Germline assignment: CDR1 LNHDA and CDR2 SQIVND (reference sequence). CDR3 DNA: TGTGCCAGTAGTATTACTAGCGGGAAAGAGACCCAGTACTTC. It encodes CASSITSGKETQYF.

The J gene is TRBJ2-1, the V gene TRBV6-7; 11 positions agree with TRBD2. TRBV6-7 is an ORF for which the function is uncertain. Trimming cost V 2 bases and J 7 bases; bases outside gene matches: 13. The CDR3 consists of 18 residues. The CDR3 coding sequence is TGTGCCAGCAGTTACCCTCCGGTTAGCGGGAGGGCCGGTAATGAGCAGTTCTTC. Translated: CASSYPPVSGRAGNEQFF.

The chain couples TRBV11-2 to TRBJ1-2; D remains unclear. CDR1 and CDR2 (germline): SGHAT, FQNNGV. This CDR3 has 12 residues. V shed 5 bases and J shed 4 bases, with 8 bases lying between them. The CDR3 DNA sequence: TGTGCCAGCAGCCCAGAGGGCTATGGCTACACCTTC. This gives the protein CASSPEGYGYTF.

The rearrangement links TRBV27 to TRBJ2-7; maybe TRBD1 (6 bases). There are 15 residues in the CDR3. The germline gives CDR1 MNHEY, CDR2 SMNVEV (reference sequence). Trimming took 2 bases from V and 2 from J, leaving 13 bases between them. CDR3 DNA sequence: TGTGCCAGCAGTTTAAGGCCAGGGGTGGCCTACGAGCAGTACTTC. Translation: CASSLRPGVAYEQYF.

This clone was seen more than once but under ten times. The J gene is TRBJ2-1, the V gene TRBV7-9; 7 positions agree with TRBD2. The CDR3 is made up of 17 amino acids. V lost 7 bases and J lost 0; bases outside the gene matches: 12. Germline values: CDR1 SEHNR, CDR2 FQNEAQ (reference sequence). CDR3 residues: CASTETTSASSYNEQFF. CDR3 DNA: TGTGCCAGCACCGAAACTACTAGCGCGAGCTCCTACAATGAGCAGTTCTTC.

The CDR3 DNA follows: TGTGCCAGCATGCCGAACGGGAATGAAAAACTGTTTTTT. This sequence encodes CASMPNGNEKLFF. The chain has TRBV6-6 and TRBJ1-4, with D unclear. This CDR3 has 13 amino acids. Trimming pared 7 bases from V and 5 bases from J, leaving 11 bases between. Per germline, CDR1 MNHNY and CDR2 SVGAGI (reference sequence).

This clone was seen a few times. The chain links TRBV19 to TRBJ2-1; D gene ambiguous. Germline CDR1 LNHDA, CDR2 SQIVND (reference sequence). The CDR3 is made up of 13 amino acids. The V end lost 1 base, the J end lost 8 bases, and 9 bases lay between the germline ends. The DNA for the CDR3 is TGTGCCAGTAGTATAGTTCCACGCGATGAGCAGTTCTTC. It specifies CASSIVPRDEQFF.

The V gene is TRBV29-1, the J gene TRBJ2-7, with D perhaps matching TRBD2 (6 bases). CDR1 is SQVTM, CDR2 ANQGSEA, per germline. The CDR3 length is 13 residues. V was cut by 2 bases and J by 3 bases, with 11 bases left in between. DNA of the CDR3: TGCAGCGTTGAAAGGTCGGGGGTCTACGAGCAGTACTTC. Translation: CSVERSGVYEQYF.

This clone was seen only a few times. V is TRBV7-9 and J is TRBJ1-1; maybe TRBD1 (6 bases). The CDR3 runs to 14 residues. The germline gives CDR1 SEHNR, CDR2 FQNEAQ (reference sequence). Deletions cut 7 bases from V and 4 bases from J, with 16 bases between. The CDR3 nucleotides are TGTGCCAGCAAAACAGGGCAAAGTGGCACTGAAGCTTTCTTT. Protein: CASKTGQSGTEAFF.

The V and J genes are TRBV19 and TRBJ2-3, with D possibly TRBD2 on 6 matching bases. Germline CDR1 and CDR2: LNHDA and SQIVND (reference sequence). CDR3 length equals 13 residues. The V gene lost 7 bases and the J gene lost 1 base, with 9 bases spanning the gap. CDR3 nucleotide sequence: TGTGCCAGTAAAGTAGCGGGCACAGATACGCAGTATTTT. It translates to CASKVAGTDTQYF.

The chain carries TRBV19 and TRBJ2-3; possible D gene TRBD2, 5 bases. V lost 5 bases and J 3 bases, leaving 9 bases between the germline ends. Germline V gene lookup returns CDR1 LNHDA and CDR2 SQIVND (reference sequence). The CDR3 totals 13 residues. Written as DNA, the CDR3 is TGTGCCAGTAGTGAGGGTTTAACAGATACGCAGTATTTT. Translated, it gives CASSEGLTDTQYF.

This clone is medium-sized (0.01 to 0.1%). The chain links TRBV15 to TRBJ1-1, with a tentative D call TRBD1 (5 bases). CDR3 size: 15 residues. Trimming stripped 3 bases from V and 4 bases from J, with 15 bases between. Germline V gives CDR1 LNHNV, CDR2 YYDKDF (reference sequence). In DNA, the CDR3 is TGTGCCACCAGCAGGCCGTGGGACGGGGGCACTGAAGCTTTCTTT. It is translated as CATSRPWDGGTEAFF. The full variable domain, completed using reference TRBV15 and TRBJ1-1, is DAMVIQNPRYQVTQFGKPVTLSCSQTLNHNVMYWYQQKSSQAPKLLFHYYDKDFNNEADTPDNFQSRRPNTSFCFLDIRSPGLGDTAMYLCATSRPWDGGTEAFFGQGTRLTVV.

This clone was picked up many times. This chain joins TRBV9 and TRBJ2-2; TRBD1 is a possible D gene (6 bases). Germline CDR1 is SGDLS and CDR2 is YYNGEE. Trimming removed 3 bases at V and 8 bases at J, with 14 bases between. The CDR3 spans 14 residues. The CDR3 DNA follows: TGTGCCAGCAGCGGAGGGACACCTCGGGGGGAGCTGTTTTTT. Its translation is CASSGGTPRGELFF.

The chain combines TRBV7-3 with TRBJ2-3; a weak D match, TRBD2 (6 bases). V dropped 5 bases and J dropped 1 base, with 13 bases sitting between them. The CDR3 has 15 amino acids. Germline V gene data show CDR1 as SGHTA and CDR2 as FQGTGA. DNA for the CDR3: TGTGCCAGCAGCCCGCAGGACTACCGCACAGATACGCAGTATTTT. Its protein product is CASSPQDYRTDTQYF.

V and J are TRBV21-1 and TRBJ1-1; the table's D call of TRBD1 was not tested on the DNA. TRBV21-1 is reported as a pseudogene. The CDR3 consists of 14 residues. The chain's CDR3 is CASSNALRNTEAFF. The CDR3 DNA is TGTGCCAGCAGCAATGCCCTCAGAAACACTGAAGCTTTCTTT.

The J gene is TRBJ2-1, the V gene TRBV28; the D gene is possibly TRBD1 (6 bases). Trimming removed 3 bases at V and 9 bases at J, with 12 bases between. The V gene's germline CDR1 is MDHEN and CDR2 SYDVKM. The CDR3 has 13 residues. The CDR3 loop is CASSFRGWGEQFF. The CDR3 DNA sequence: TGTGCCAGCAGTTTCAGGGGCTGGGGTGAGCAGTTCTTC.

This clone was detected only a few times. The rearrangement joins TRBV19 to TRBJ2-2, with a weak D call TRBD2 (6 bases). There are 14 residues in the CDR3. Germline loops: CDR1 LNHDA, CDR2 SQIVND (reference sequence). Trimming cost V 3 bases and J 4 bases, with 9 bases left between them. CDR3 DNA: TGTGCCAGTAGTATGCGGGGATCCACCGGGGAGCTGTTTTTT. Translated, it gives CASSMRGSTGELFF.

The genes are TRBV5-6 and TRBJ1-2, with 8 positions matching TRBD1. With 4 bases clipped from V and 8 bases from J, the junction kept 7 bases outside the gene matches. Germline V gene data show CDR1 as SGHDT and CDR2 as YYEEEE. The CDR3 extends over 13 amino acids. In nucleotides, the CDR3 is TGTGCCAGCAGCAATTACAGGGGGGAAGGCTACACCTTC. Its translation: CASSNYRGEGYTF. Supplemented by reference TRBV5-6 and TRBJ1-2, the full variable domain reads DAGVTQSPTHLIKTRGQQVTLRCSPKSGHDTVSWYQQALGQGPQFIFQYYEEEERQRGNFPDRFSGHQFPNYSSELNVNALLLGDSALYLCASSNYRGEGYTFGSGTRLTVV.

V usage is TRBV19 and J usage is TRBJ2-3; TRBD2 agrees at 12 bases. CDR1 is LNHDA, CDR2 SQIVND, per germline (reference sequence). The CDR3 length is 17 residues. The V and J ends lost 4 bases and 6 bases, in that order; junction bases with no gene match: 11. CDR3 sequence reads: CASSRGLAGLLGDTQYF. The CDR3 nucleotides read TGTGCCAGTAGTAGAGGACTAGCGGGACTATTGGGGGATACGCAGTATTTT.

This clone showed up just once. This chain joins TRBV28 and TRBJ2-7; 7 positions agree with TRBD1. CDR1 and CDR2 from the germline V gene are MDHEN and SYDVKM. With 6 bases clipped from V and 1 base from J, the junction kept 6 bases outside the gene matches. The CDR3 loop spans 14 amino acids. CDR3 sequence reads: CASSPPGQSYEQYF. The DNA of the CDR3 is TGTGCCAGCAGCCCCCCGGGACAGTCCTACGAGCAGTACTTC.

This clone has just a few counts. The chain joins TRBV7-2 to TRBJ1-5; 9 nucleotides align to TRBD1. This CDR3 comprises 14 residues. The ends lost 4 bases at V and 8 bases at J; junction bases unmatched: 6. In germline, CDR1 is SGHTA, CDR2 FQGNSA. CDR3 DNA: TGTGCCAGCAGCTATGACAGGGGGATCAAGCCCCAGCATTTT. Protein product: CASSYDRGIKPQHF. Combining the CDR3 with reference TRBV7-2 and TRBJ1-5 gives the whole variable domain GAGVSQSPSNKVTEKGKDVELRCDPISGHTALYWYRQSLGQGLEFLIYFQGNSAPDKSGLPSDRFSAERTGGSVSTLTIQRTQQEDSAVYLCASSYDRGIKPQHFGDGTRLSIL.

The chain is built from TRBV5-1 and TRBJ2-1; D may be TRBD1 (6 bases). Germline lookup yields CDR1 SGHRS and CDR2 YFSETQ. Trimming left V 4 bases short and J 5 bases short, with 10 bases between. This CDR3 contains 13 residues. The CDR3 here is CASSIYRDNEQFF. In DNA, the CDR3 is TGCGCCAGCAGCATTTACAGGGACAATGAGCAGTTCTTC.

The chain's CDR3 is CASSPGGGADEAFF. CDR3 DNA sequence: TGTGCCAGCAGCCCGGGGGGGGGCGCTGATGAAGCTTTCTTT. The V call is TRBV7-2, the J call TRBJ1-1; maybe TRBD1 (6 bases). The germline V gene has CDR1 SGHTA and CDR2 FQGNSA. Deletions cut 5 bases from V and 7 bases from J, with 17 bases between. The CDR3 loop spans 14 amino acids.

J is TRBJ2-1 and V is TRBV2, with D tentatively TRBD1 (6 bases). CDR1 and CDR2 from the germline V gene are SNHLY and FYNNEI. V was trimmed by 6 bases and J by 8 bases, leaving 14 bases between them. This CDR3 is 13 amino acids long. CDR3 coding DNA: TGTGCCAGCAGGGGAACAGGGTTCGATGAGCAGTTCTTC. This gives the protein CASRGTGFDEQFF.

The chain employs TRBV9 and TRBJ2-3; TRBD1 matches at 9 bases. CDR1 SGDLS and CDR2 YYNGEE come from the germline V gene. Trimming at V came to 4 bases and at J to 5 bases, leaving 8 bases not matched to a gene. The CDR3 length is 15 residues. The CDR3, as DNA: TGTGCCAGCAGCCCCCGGACAGGGGTGGTAGATACGCAGTATTTT. Translating gives CASSPRTGVVDTQYF. Complete variable domain (other parts from reference TRBV9 and TRBJ2-3): DSGVTQTPKHLITATGQRVTLRCSPRSGDLSVYWYQQSLDQGLQFLIQYYNGEERAKGNILERFSAQQFPDLHSELNLSSLELGDSALYFCASSPRTGVVDTQYFGPGTRLTVL.

The chain carries TRBV5-4 and TRBJ2-1, with 13 bases fitting TRBD2. CDR1 and CDR2 from the germline V gene are SGHNT and YYREEE (reference sequence). V gave up 4 bases and J gave up 5 bases; unmatched junction bases: 9. The CDR3 has 17 residues. CDR3 residues: CASSPGLAGDFNNEQFF. In DNA, the CDR3 is TGTGCCAGCAGCCCTGGACTAGCGGGAGATTTCAACAATGAGCAGTTCTTC.

The gene calls are TRBV4-1 and TRBJ1-2; a possible D gene is TRBD1 (5 bases). With 3 bases removed from V and 5 bases from J, the gap between germline ends came to 16 bases. From germline, CDR1 is MGHRA and CDR2 YSYEKL. The CDR3 extends over 15 amino acids. The CDR3 sequence is CASSHPEGAVYGYTF. The CDR3 DNA reads TGCGCCAGCAGCCACCCGGAAGGGGCAGTATATGGCTACACCTTC.

The chain combines TRBV5-1 with TRBJ2-3; D might be TRBD2 (5 bases). Trimming shortened V by 4 bases and J by 0 bases, and 12 bases separated the two germline ends. The CDR3 loop spans 15 amino acids. Germline V gives CDR1 SGHRS, CDR2 YFSETQ. CDR3 nucleotides: TGCGCCAGCAGCCGGACTTTCCCTAGCACAGATACGCAGTATTTT. This codes for CASSRTFPSTDTQYF.

There are a few counts of this clone. The V call is TRBV10-1, the J call TRBJ2-3; 12 positions match TRBD2. CDR1 and CDR2 (germline): WNHNN, SYGVQD (reference sequence). Germline trimming cut 6 bases from V and 0 bases from J; bases unmatched to any gene: 10. The CDR3 runs 18 residues. For the CDR3, the DNA is TGCGCCAGCAGCAGGACTAGCGGGACTATTTGTAGCACAGATACGCAGTATTTT. Amino acid sequence: CASSRTSGTICSTDTQYF.

The chain is built from TRBV6-6 and TRBJ2-5; 11 positions agree with TRBD2. V was pared by 6 bases and J by 1 base, with 4 bases of the junction left unmatched. The CDR3 totals 15 residues. Germline CDR1 is MNHNY and CDR2 is SVGAGI (reference sequence). This CDR3 reads CASRRLAGLQETQYF. The CDR3 DNA is TGTGCCAGCAGACGACTAGCGGGGCTCCAAGAGACCCAGTACTTC.